The T cell receptor beta chain described here comes from a study of blood T cells in healthy people across ages. Then a second PCR, running about 6 to 12 cycles, was carried out with a sample-barcoded 5' primer and a J-beta primer mix. Each CDR3 protein is one row after TCRdb ran MiXCR on the 5' RACE reads. The sample records approximately 690,000 distinct CDR3 sequences, around 54% being singletons. Per-sample yields of isolated PBMCs were at least 6.5 million. Broader study findings: Unsorted PBMC input precluded a conclusive naive versus antigen-experienced comparison.

This CDR3 spans 14 amino acids. The ends lost 4 bases at V and 5 bases at J; junction bases unmatched: 5. CDR1 and CDR2 (germline): SQVTM, ANQGSEA. Concerning this clonotype: The target antigen is unknown.

Sequencing used blood. This chain joins TRBV29-1 and TRBJ1-4; 9 bases map to TRBD1. The receptor comes from a man in his fifties or sixties in good health. The CDR3 spells CSVARGQGNEKLFF. CDR3 sequence (DNA): TGCAGCGTTGCCCGTGGACAGGGGAATGAAAAACTGTTTTTT.